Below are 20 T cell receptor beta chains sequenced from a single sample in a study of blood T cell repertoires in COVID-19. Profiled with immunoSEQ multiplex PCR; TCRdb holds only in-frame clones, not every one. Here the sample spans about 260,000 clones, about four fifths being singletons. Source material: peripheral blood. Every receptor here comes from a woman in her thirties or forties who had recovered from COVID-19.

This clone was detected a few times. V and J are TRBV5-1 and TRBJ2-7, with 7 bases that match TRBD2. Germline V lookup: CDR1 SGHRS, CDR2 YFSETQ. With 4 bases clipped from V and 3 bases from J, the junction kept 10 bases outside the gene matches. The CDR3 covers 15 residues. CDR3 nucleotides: TGCGCCAGCAGCCTGAATAGCGGGTATCACTACGAGCAGTACTTC. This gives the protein CASSLNSGYHYEQYF.

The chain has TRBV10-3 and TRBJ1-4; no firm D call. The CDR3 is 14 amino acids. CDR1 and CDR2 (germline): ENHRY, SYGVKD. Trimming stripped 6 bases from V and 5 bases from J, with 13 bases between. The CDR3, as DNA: TGTGCCATCAGCCTGGGAGCGGGGAATGAAAAACTGTTTTTT. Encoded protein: CAISLGAGNEKLFF.

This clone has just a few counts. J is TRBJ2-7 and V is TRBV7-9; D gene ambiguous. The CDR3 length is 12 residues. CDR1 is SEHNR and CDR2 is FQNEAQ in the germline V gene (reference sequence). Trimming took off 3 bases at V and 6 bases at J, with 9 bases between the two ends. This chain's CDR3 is CASSFLGSEQYF. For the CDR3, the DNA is TGTGCCAGCAGCTTCTTGGGCTCCGAGCAGTACTTC.

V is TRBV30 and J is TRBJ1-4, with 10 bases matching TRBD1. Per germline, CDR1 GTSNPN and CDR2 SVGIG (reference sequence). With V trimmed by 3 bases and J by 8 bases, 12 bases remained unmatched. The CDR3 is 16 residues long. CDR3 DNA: TGTGCCTGGAGCTTGGGTTTGACAGGGGGCCAGGAAAAACTGTTTTTT. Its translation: CAWSLGLTGGQEKLFF.

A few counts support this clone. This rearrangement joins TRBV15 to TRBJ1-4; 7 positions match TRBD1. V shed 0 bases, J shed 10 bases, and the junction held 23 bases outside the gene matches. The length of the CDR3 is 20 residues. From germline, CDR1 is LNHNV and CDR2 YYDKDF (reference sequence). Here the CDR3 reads CATSRDNIGTARRMKRKLFF. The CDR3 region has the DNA TGTGCCACCAGCAGAGATAATATCGGGACAGCCCGCCGAATGAAGAGAAAACTGTTTTTT.

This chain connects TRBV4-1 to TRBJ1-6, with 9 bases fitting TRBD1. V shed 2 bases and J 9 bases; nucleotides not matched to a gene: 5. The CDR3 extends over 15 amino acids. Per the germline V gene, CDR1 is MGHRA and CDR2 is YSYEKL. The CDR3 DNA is TGCGCCAGCAGCCAACCGACAGGGGGAGTTTCACCCCTCCACTTT. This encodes CASSQPTGGVSPLHF.

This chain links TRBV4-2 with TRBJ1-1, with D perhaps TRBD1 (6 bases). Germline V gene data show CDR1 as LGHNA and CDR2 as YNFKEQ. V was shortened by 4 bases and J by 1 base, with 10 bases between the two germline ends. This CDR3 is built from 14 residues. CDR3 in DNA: TGTGCCAGCAGCCCGGACAGCAAGAACACTGAAGCTTTCTTT. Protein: CASSPDSKNTEAFF.

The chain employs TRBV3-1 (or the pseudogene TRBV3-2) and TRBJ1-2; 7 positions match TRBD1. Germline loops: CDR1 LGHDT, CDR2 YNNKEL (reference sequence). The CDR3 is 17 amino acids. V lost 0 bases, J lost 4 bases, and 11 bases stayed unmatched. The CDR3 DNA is TGTGCCAGCAGCCAAGACCCCCACAGGGGAAGACGCTATGGCTACACCTTC. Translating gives CASSQDPHRGRRYGYTF.

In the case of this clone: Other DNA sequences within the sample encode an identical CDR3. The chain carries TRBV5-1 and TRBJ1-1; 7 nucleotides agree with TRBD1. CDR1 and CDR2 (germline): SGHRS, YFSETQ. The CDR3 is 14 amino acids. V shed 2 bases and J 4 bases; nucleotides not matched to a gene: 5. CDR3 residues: CASSFTGVGTEAFF. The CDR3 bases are TGCGCCAGCAGCTTCACAGGGGTGGGCACTGAAGCTTTCTTT.

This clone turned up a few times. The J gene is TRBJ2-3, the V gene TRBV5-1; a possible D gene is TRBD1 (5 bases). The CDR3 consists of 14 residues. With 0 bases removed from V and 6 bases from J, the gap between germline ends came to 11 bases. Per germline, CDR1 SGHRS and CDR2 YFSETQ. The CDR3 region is CASSLADRRDTQYF. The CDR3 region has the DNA TGCGCCAGCAGCTTGGCCGACAGACGGGATACGCAGTATTTT.

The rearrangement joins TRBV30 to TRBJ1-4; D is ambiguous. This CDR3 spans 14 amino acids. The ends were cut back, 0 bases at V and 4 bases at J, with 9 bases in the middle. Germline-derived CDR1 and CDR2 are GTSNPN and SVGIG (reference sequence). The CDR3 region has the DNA TGTGCCTGGAGTGTCAACAGCCTTAATGAAAAACTGTTTTTT. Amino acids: CAWSVNSLNEKLFF.

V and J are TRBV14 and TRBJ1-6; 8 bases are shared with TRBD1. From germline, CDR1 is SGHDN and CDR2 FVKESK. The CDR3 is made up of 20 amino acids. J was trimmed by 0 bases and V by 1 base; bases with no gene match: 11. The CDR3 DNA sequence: TGTGCCAGCAGCCAAGGGCCCGGGACAGGCTTGAGCTCCTATAATTCACCCCTCCACTTT. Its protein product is CASSQGPGTGLSSYNSPLHF. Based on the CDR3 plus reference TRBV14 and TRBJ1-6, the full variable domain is EAGVTQFPSHSVIEKGQTVTLRCDPISGHDNLYWYRRVMGKEIKFLLHFVKESKQDESGMPNNRFLAERTGGTYSTLKVQPAELEDSGVYFCASSQGPGTGLSSYNSPLHFGNGTRLTVT.

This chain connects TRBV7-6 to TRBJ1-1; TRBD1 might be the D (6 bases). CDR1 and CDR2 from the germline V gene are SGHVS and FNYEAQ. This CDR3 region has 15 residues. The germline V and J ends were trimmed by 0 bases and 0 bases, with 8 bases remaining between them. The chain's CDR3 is CASSLARGMNTEAFF. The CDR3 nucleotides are TGTGCCAGCAGCTTAGCCAGGGGAATGAACACTGAAGCTTTCTTT.

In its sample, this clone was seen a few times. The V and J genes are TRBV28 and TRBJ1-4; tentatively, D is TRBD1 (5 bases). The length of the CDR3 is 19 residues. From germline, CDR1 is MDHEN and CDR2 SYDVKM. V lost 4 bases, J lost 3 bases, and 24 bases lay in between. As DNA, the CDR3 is TGTGCCAGCAGTTGGCTGCCGGGACTCGTGGGTAGGGCTAATGAAAAACTGTTTTTT. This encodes CASSWLPGLVGRANEKLFF.

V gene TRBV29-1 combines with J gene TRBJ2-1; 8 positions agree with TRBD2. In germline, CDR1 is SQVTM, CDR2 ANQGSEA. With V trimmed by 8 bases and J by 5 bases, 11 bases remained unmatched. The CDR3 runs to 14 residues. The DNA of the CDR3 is TGCAGCCTCGCTGGCGGCGGGGGGAACAATGAGCAGTTCTTC. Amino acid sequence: CSLAGGGGNNEQFF.

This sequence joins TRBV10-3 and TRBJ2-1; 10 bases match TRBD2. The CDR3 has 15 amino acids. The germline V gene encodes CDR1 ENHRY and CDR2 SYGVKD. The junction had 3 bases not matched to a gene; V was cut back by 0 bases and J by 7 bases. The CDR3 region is CAISESLAGRNEQFF. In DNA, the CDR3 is TGTGCCATCAGTGAGTCACTAGCGGGGAGGAATGAGCAGTTCTTC.

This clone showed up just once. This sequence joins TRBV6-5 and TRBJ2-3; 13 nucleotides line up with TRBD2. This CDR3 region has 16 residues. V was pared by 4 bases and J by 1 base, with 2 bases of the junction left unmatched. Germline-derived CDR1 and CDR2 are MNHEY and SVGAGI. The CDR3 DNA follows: TGTGCCAGCAGTTTCGGGACTAGCGGGGGCACAGATACGCAGTATTTT. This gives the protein CASSFGTSGGTDTQYF.

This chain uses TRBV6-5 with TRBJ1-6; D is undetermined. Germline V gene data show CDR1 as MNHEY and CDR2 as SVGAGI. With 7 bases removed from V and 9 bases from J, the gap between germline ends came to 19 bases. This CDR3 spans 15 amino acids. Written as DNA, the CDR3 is TGTGCCAGCACACGGTCGATATCTTCGGGTTCACCCCTCCACTTT. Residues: CASTRSISSGSPLHF.

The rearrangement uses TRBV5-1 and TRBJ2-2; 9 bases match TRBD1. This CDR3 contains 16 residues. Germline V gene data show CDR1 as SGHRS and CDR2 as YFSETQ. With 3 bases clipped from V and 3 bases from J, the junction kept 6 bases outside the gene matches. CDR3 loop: CASSSRDRDYTGELFF. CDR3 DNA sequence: TGCGCCAGCAGCTCCCGGGACAGGGATTACACCGGGGAGCTGTTTTTT.

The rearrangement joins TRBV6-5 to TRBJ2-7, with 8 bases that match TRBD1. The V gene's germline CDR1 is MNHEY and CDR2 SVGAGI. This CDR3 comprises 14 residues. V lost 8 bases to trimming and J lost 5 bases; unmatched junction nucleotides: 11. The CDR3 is CASARTGIMNEQYF. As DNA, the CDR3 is TGTGCCAGCGCACGGACAGGGATAATGAACGAGCAGTACTTC.